The sample holds a few counts of the clone carrying this TCR beta chain. The target antigen is unknown. MiXCR, applied by TCRdb to the 5' RACE reads, yields one record per CDR3 protein. This sample has roughly 130,000 distinct CDR3 sequences; over 15% occur once, and the top ten carry about 5%. These data originate in a study of T-cell memory formation after mild COVID-19. The germline V gene encodes CDR1 DFQATT and CDR2 SNEGSKA (reference sequence). This CDR3 contains 13 residues. Losses at the gene ends were 7 bases for V and 3 bases for J; bases not matched to a gene: 3. Study-level findings and limits: Largely, contracting CD4+ clones fell within CM and EM, and contracting CD8+ clones within EMRA.

The sample taken for sequencing was PBMCs or a T cell subset sorted from them (not recorded which). The clonotype comes from a man aged 18 to 29 who had mild COVID-19 (a few samples of this study predate the infection). Cell type and time point are not known. The V call is TRBV20-1, the J call TRBJ2-3; 11 bases map to TRBD2. CDR3: CSVAGGPTDTQYF. In DNA, the CDR3 is TGCAGTGTAGCGGGGGGGCCAACAGATACGCAGTATTTT.